Each of the 5 T cell receptor beta chains below was sequenced from the same sample in a study of blood T cell repertoires in COVID-19 (dated by TCRdb to 2020 to 2022). Receptors were amplified or captured by the immunoSEQ multiplex PCR assay. This is the immuneACCESS table as TCRdb keeps it, with only in-frame sequences that have V and J called. A part of the clones is gone; compared with another copy, unresolved V genes explain less than half, and the rest is unexplained. The table for this sample lists about 360,000 clones; about four fifths of them were counted only once. The ten top clones hold about 1.2% of the sample. Sequencing used peripheral blood. These receptor sequences come from a human donor with acute or convalescent COVID-19. The donor label of this sample is uncertain.

The CDR3 region is CASSEATSGSYNEQFF. The CDR3 bases are TGTGCCAGCAGTGAAGCGACTAGCGGGAGCTACAATGAGCAGTTCTTC. The V call is TRBV6-1, the J call TRBJ2-1; 12 bases line up with TRBD2. CDR1 and CDR2 (germline): MNHNS, SASEGT. The V gene end was trimmed by 0 bases and the J gene end by 3 bases; junction bases not matched to a gene: 0. The CDR3 is 16 residues long.

This clone has more than one count but fewer than ten. V and J are TRBV28 and TRBJ1-1; unclear D gene. V lost 2 bases to trimming and J lost 1 base, with 11 bases between them. The germline V gene has CDR1 MDHEN and CDR2 SYDVKM. There are 15 residues in the CDR3. CDR3 in DNA: TGTGCCAGCAGTTTAATACGAGTTCGGAACACTGAAGCTTTCTTT. Translation gives CASSLIRVRNTEAFF.

This clone was counted once. This sample includes further DNA sequences coding for the same CDR3. This rearrangement joins TRBV7-9 to TRBJ1-2; D call uncertain. The V end was cut by 3 bases, the J end by 5 bases, with 10 bases between. Germline V lookup: CDR1 SEHNR, CDR2 FQNEAQ (reference sequence). This CDR3 has 13 residues. The CDR3 nucleotides read TGTGCCAGCAGCTTGGGCACGGGATATGGCTACACCTTC. Its protein product is CASSLGTGYGYTF. The variable domain in full, with the rest retrieved from reference TRBV7-9 and TRBJ1-2, is DTGVSQNPRHKITKRGQNVTFRCDPISEHNRLYWYRQTLGQGPEFLTYFQNEAQLEKSRLLSDRFSAERPKGSFSTLEIQRTEQGDSAMYLCASSLGTGYGYTFGSGTRLTVV.

In this sample, this clone turned up once. The gene calls are TRBV19 and TRBJ1-6; TRBD1 might be the D (6 bases). The CDR3 has 15 amino acids. Germline assignment: CDR1 LNHDA and CDR2 SQIVND (reference sequence). Trimming shortened V by 7 bases and J by 7 bases, and 17 bases separated the two germline ends. DNA for the CDR3: TGTGCCAGTACGGGACACGGAAATGAGAATTCACCCCTCCACTTT. Its translation is CASTGHGNENSPLHF.

The rearrangement links TRBV19 to TRBJ1-5; D might be TRBD1 (6 bases). The germline gives CDR1 LNHDA, CDR2 SQIVND (reference sequence). This CDR3 has 14 amino acids. V was shortened by 4 bases and J by 4 bases, with 11 bases between the two germline ends. Written as DNA, the CDR3 is TGTGCCAGTAGTACCCAAACAGGGAATCAGCCCCAGCATTTT. Protein product: CASSTQTGNQPQHF.